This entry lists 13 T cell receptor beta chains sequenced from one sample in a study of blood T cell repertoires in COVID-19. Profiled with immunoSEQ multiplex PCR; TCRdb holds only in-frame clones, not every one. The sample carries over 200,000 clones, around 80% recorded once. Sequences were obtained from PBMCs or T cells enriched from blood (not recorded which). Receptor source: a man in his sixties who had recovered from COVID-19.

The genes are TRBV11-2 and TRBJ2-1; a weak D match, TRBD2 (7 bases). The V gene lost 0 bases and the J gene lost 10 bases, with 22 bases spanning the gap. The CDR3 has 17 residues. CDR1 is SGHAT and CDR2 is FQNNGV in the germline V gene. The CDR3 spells CASSLDLVGGASREQFF. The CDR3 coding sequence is TGTGCCAGCAGCTTAGATCTGGTGGGGGGGGCGTCGAGGGAGCAGTTCTTC.

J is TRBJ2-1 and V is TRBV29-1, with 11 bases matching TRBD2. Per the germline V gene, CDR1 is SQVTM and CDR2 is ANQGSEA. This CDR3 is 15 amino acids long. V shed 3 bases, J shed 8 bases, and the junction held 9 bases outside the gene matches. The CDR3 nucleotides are TGCAGCGTTGACCTAGCGGGGGGAGCCCCCCATGAGCAGTTCTTC. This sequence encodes CSVDLAGGAPHEQFF.

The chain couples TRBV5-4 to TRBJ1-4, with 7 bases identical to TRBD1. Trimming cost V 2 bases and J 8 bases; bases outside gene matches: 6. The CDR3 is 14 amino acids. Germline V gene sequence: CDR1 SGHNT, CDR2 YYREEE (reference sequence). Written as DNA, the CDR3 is TGTGCCAGCAGCTTTCAGGGGGACGACGAAAAACTGTTTTTT. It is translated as CASSFQGDDEKLFF.

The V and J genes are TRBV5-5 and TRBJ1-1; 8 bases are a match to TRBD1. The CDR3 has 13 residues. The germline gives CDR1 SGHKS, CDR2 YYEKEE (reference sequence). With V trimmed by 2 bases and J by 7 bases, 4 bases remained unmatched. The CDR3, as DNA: TGTGCCAGCAGCTTCCAGGGGGCTGGTGAAGCTTTCTTT. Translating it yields CASSFQGAGEAFF.

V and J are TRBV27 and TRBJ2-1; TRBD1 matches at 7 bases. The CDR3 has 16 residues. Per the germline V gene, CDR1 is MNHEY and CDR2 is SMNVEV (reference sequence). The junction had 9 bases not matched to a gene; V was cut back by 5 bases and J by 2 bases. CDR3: CASSPLTGTAYNEQFF. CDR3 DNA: TGTGCCAGCAGTCCTCTGACCGGGACAGCCTACAATGAGCAGTTCTTC.

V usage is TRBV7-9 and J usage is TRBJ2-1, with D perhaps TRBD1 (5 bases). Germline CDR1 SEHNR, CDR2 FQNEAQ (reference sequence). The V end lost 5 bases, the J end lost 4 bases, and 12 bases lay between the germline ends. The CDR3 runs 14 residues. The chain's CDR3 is CASSIGAGYNEQFF. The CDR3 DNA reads TGTGCCAGCAGCATAGGGGCAGGGTACAATGAGCAGTTCTTC.

The CDR3 DNA follows: TGTGCCAGCAGTTTGCTGGTATGGGGGACAGCCATAGATACGCAGTATTTT. It translates to CASSLLVWGTAIDTQYF. V gene TRBV27 combines with J gene TRBJ2-3; 7 bases agree with TRBD1. J gave up 5 bases and V 3 bases, and 14 bases lay outside the gene matches. The CDR3 loop spans 17 amino acids. The germline V gene has CDR1 MNHEY and CDR2 SMNVEV (reference sequence).

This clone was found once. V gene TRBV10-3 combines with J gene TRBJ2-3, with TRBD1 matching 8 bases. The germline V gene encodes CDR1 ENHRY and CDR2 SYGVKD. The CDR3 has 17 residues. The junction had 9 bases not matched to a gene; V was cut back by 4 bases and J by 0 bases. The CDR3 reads CAISGQGTQDSTDTQYF. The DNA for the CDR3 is TGTGCCATCAGTGGACAGGGGACACAAGATAGCACAGATACGCAGTATTTT.

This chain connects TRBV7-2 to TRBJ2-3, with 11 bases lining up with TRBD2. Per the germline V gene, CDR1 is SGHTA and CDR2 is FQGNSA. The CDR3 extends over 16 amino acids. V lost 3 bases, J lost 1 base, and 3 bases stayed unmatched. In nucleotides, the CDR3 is TGTGCCAGCAGCTTTAGCGGGGGGGCCCGCACAGATACGCAGTATTTT. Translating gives CASSFSGGARTDTQYF. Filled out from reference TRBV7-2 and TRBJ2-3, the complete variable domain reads GAGVSQSPSNKVTEKGKDVELRCDPISGHTALYWYRQSLGQGLEFLIYFQGNSAPDKSGLPSDRFSAERTGGSVSTLTIQRTQQEDSAVYLCASSFSGGARTDTQYFGPGTRLTVL.

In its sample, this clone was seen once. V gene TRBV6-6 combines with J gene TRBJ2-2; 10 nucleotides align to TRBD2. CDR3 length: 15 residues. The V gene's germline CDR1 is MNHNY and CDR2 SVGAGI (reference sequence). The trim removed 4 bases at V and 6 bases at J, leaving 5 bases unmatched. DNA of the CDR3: TGTGCCAGCAGTTTCCAGCGGGGGGGTTCCGGGGAGCTGTTTTTT. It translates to CASSFQRGGSGELFF.

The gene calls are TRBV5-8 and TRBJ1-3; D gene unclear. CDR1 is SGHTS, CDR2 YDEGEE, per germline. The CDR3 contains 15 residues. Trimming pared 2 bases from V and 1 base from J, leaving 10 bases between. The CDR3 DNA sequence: TGTGCCAGCAGCTTTCCGAGGATGTCTGGAAACACCATATATTTT. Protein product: CASSFPRMSGNTIYF.

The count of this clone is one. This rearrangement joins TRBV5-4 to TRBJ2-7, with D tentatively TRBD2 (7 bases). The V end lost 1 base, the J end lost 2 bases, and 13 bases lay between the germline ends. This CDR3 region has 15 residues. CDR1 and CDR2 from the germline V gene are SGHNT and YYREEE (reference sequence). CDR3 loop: CASSLPKGGAYEQYF. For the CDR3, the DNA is TGTGCCAGCAGCTTGCCTAAAGGGGGGGCCTACGAGCAGTACTTC.

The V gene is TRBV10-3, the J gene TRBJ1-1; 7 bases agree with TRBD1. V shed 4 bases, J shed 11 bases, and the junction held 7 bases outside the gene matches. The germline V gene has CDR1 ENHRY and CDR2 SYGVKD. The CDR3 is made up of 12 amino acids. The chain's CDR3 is CAISAQGIRAFF. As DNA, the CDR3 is TGTGCCATCAGTGCACAGGGGATCAGGGCTTTCTTT.